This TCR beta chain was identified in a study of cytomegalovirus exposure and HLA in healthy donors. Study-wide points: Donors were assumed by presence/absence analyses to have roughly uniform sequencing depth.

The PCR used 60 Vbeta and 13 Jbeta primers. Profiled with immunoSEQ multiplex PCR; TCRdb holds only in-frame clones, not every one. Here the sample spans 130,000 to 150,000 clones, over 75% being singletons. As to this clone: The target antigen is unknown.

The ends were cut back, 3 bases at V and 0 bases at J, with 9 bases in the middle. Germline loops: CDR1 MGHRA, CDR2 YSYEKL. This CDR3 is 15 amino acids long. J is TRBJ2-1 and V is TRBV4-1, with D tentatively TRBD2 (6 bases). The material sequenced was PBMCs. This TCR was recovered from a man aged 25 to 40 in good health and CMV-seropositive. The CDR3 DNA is TGCGCCAGCAGCCAGGGACTTTCCTCCTACAATGAGCAGTTCTTC. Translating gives CASSQGLSSYNEQFF.